Listed below are T cell receptor beta chains from one sample, sequenced in a study of cytomegalovirus exposure and HLA in healthy donors. Sequenced by immunoSEQ multiplex PCR; TCRdb stores in-frame clones only, minus some. The table includes about 120,000 clones, approximately 76% detected once. The sequencing sample was made of PBMCs. The receptors originated from a man aged 60-69 years in good health and CMV-seropositive. Both conserved end residues are part of each CDR3. Fields, in order: D gene, V gene, J gene, clone size, CDR3 DNA, CDR3 protein. D genes are given only for firm matches. Rows may omit the clone size; those that give it use once, few, many or a size class.

D: .
V: TRBV4-1
J: TRBJ1-5
size: .
DNA: TGCGCCAGCAGCCAGGAAAGGTGGGAGGGCGGCAATCAGCCCCAGCATTTT
CDR3: CASSQERWEGGNQPQHF

D: .
V: TRBV11-2
J: TRBJ1-2
size: .
DNA: TGTGCCAGCAGCTTATATCGAAATCAGAGGGGCTACACCTTC
CDR3: CASSLYRNQRGYTF

D: TRBD1
V: TRBV5-1
J: TRBJ1-4
size: few
DNA: TGCGCCAGCAGACGGGACAGGGGGTCTGAAAAACTGTTTTTT
CDR3: CASRRDRGSEKLFF

D: .
V: TRBV25-1
J: TRBJ1-1
size: .
DNA: TGTGCCAGCAGTGAATTGAGCTCCACCATGCTCCCGAACACTGAAGCTTTCTTT
CDR3: CASSELSSTMLPNTEAFF

D: TRBD1
V: TRBV5-6
J: TRBJ1-2
size: .
DNA: TGTGCCAGCAGCTTGGTCACAGGGGGCTATGGCTACACCTTC
CDR3: CASSLVTGGYGYTF

D: TRBD2
V: TRBV6-6
J: TRBJ2-7
size: .
DNA: TGTGCCAGCAACCGAGGGACTAGCGTCCCCTACGAGCAGTACTTC
CDR3: CASNRGTSVPYEQYF

D: .
V: TRBV7-3
J: TRBJ2-6
size: .
DNA: TGTGCCAGCAGGTCACGAACAGACCACGGGGCCAACGTCCTGACTTTC
CDR3: CASRSRTDHGANVLTF

D: TRBD1
V: TRBV30
J: TRBJ1-2
size: once
DNA: TGTGCCTGGAGTGTTACCGGGACAGGGGGTCATGGCTACACCTTC
CDR3: CAWSVTGTGGHGYTF

D: .
V: TRBV2
J: TRBJ1-1
size: .
DNA: TGTGCCAGCAGTGGAGATGGCACTGAAGCTTTCTTT
CDR3: CASSGDGTEAFF

D: TRBD2
V: TRBV6-1
J: TRBJ2-3
size: .
DNA: TGTGCCAGCAGTGAATTAGCGGGGGGCTCCCCGTATTTT
CDR3: CASSELAGGSPYF

D: .
V: TRBV19
J: TRBJ2-5
size: few
DNA: TGTGCCAGTAGTATCCCGGGAGCACAAGAGACCCAGTACTTC
CDR3: CASSIPGAQETQYF

D: .
V: TRBV28
J: TRBJ1-1
size: .
DNA: TGTGCCAGCAACCGAAGGTCAGGGATGAACACTGAAGCTTTCTTT
CDR3: CASNRRSGMNTEAFF

D: .
V: TRBV7-9
J: TRBJ2-6
size: .
DNA: TGTGCCAGCAGCTTAACTGGCTCTGGGGCCAACGTCCTGACTTTC
CDR3: CASSLTGSGANVLTF

D: TRBD1
V: TRBV2
J: TRBJ2-4
size: .
DNA: TGTGCCAGCAGTGAAGGTGGACAGGAGATACTAGCCAAAAACATTCAGTACTTC
CDR3: CASSEGGQEILAKNIQYF

D: TRBD1
V: TRBV4-1
J: TRBJ1-2
size: .
DNA: TGCGCCAGCAGCCAAAGCCAGGGGGCTTTCTATGGCTACACCTTC
CDR3: CASSQSQGAFYGYTF

D: .
V: TRBV6-1
J: TRBJ1-6
size: .
DNA: TGTGCCAGCAGTGAAGCCGGTGCGGGGAATTCACCCCTCCACTTT
CDR3: CASSEAGAGNSPLHF

D: TRBD1
V: TRBV27
J: TRBJ2-1
size: .
DNA: TGTGCCAGCAGTTTCTCGACAGGGGGAGCCTTTAATGAGCAGTTCTTC
CDR3: CASSFSTGGAFNEQFF

D: TRBD1
V: TRBV10-2
J: TRBJ1-5
size: once
DNA: TGCGCCAGCAGCGCCGGGACAGGGGCCTTCAATCAGCCCCAGCATTTT
CDR3: CASSAGTGAFNQPQHF

D: TRBD2
V: TRBV10-3
J: TRBJ2-5
size: .
DNA: TGTGCCATCAGTGAGTCGACTAGCGGGAGCTTCCGTGAGACCCAGTACTTC
CDR3: CAISESTSGSFRETQYF

D: .
V: TRBV5-6
J: TRBJ1-2
size: .
DNA: TGTGCCAGCAGCCTTCTACAGAGCCCTTATGGCTACACCTTC
CDR3: CASSLLQSPYGYTF

D: TRBD2
V: TRBV7-8
J: TRBJ2-7
size: .
DNA: TGTGCCAGCAGCTTAGGATTTAAGTATAGAGGACTAGCTCGATACGAGCGGTACTTC
CDR3: CASSLGFKYRGLARYERYF

D: .
V: TRBV2
J: TRBJ2-7
size: .
DNA: TGTGCCAGCAGGCGGGTCGAGCAGTACTTC
CDR3: CASRRVEQYF

D: .
V: TRBV29-1
J: TRBJ2-4
size: .
DNA: TGCAGCGCCGGGAATGTAGCCAAAAACATTCAGTACTTC
CDR3: CSAGNVAKNIQYF

D: .
V: TRBV5-4
J: TRBJ1-1
size: .
DNA: TGTGCCAGCAGCTCGTACCGGGACATGAAGAACACTGAAGCTTTCTTT
CDR3: CASSSYRDMKNTEAFF